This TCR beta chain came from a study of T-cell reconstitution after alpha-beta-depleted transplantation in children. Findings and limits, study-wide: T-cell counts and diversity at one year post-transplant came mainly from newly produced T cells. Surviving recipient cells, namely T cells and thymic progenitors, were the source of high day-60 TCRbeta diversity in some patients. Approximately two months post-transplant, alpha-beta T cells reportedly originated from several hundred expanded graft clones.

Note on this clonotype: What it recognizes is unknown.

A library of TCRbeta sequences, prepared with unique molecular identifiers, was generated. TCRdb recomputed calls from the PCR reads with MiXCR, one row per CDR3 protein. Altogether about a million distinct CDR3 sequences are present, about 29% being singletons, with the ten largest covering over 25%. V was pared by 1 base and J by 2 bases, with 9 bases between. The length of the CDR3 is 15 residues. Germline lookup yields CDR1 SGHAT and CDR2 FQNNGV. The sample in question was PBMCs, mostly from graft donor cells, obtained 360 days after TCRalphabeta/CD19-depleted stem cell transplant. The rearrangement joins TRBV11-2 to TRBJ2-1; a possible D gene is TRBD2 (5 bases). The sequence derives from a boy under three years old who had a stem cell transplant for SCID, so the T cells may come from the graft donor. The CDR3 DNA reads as TGTGCCAGCAGCTTAGCGACTATTGCCTACAATGAGCAGTTCTTC. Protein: CASSLATIAYNEQFF.